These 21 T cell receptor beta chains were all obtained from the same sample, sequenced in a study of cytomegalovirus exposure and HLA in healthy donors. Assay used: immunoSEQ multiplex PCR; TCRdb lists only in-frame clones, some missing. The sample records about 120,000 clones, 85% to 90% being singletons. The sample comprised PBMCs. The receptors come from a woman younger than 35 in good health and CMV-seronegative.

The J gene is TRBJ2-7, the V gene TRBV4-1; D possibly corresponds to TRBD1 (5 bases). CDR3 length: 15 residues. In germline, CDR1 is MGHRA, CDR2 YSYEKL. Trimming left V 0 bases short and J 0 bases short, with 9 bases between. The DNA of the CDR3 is TGCGCCAGCAGCCAAGATACAGGAAGCTCCTACGAGCAGTACTTC. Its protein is CASSQDTGSSYEQYF.

The chain's CDR3 is CSARGTYEQYF. The CDR3 region has the DNA TGCAGCGCCAGGGGGACCTACGAGCAGTACTTC. The chain employs TRBV29-1 and TRBJ2-7; 7 positions agree with TRBD1. The CDR3 runs 11 residues. V lost 7 bases and J lost 2; bases outside the gene matches: 2. Germline assignment: CDR1 SQVTM and CDR2 ANQGSEA.

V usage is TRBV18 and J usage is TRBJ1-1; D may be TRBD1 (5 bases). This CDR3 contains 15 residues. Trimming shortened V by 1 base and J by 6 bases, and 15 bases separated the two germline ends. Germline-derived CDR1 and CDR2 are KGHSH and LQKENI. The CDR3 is CASSPRGTQGPEAFF. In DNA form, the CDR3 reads TGTGCCAGCTCACCACGAGGGACTCAAGGCCCTGAAGCTTTCTTT.

The CDR3 bases are TGCGCCAGCAGTAAAAGAGCTTCGGAGGGCCCTATCGAGCAGTACTTC. Protein product: CASSKRASEGPIEQYF. The chain combines TRBV10-1 with TRBJ2-7; D is possibly TRBD2 (6 bases). Trimming shortened V by 5 bases and J by 6 bases, and 23 bases separated the two germline ends. The CDR3 is 16 amino acids. The germline V gene encodes CDR1 WNHNN and CDR2 SYGVQD (reference sequence).

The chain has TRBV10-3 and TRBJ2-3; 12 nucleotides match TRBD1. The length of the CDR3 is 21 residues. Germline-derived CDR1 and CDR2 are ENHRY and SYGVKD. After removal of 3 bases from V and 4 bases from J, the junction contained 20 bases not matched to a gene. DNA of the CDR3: TGTGCCATCAGTGACTTTGGGACAGGGGGCAGTAGCGGGAGAGGGGCAGATACGCAGTATTTT. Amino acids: CAISDFGTGGSSGRGADTQYF.

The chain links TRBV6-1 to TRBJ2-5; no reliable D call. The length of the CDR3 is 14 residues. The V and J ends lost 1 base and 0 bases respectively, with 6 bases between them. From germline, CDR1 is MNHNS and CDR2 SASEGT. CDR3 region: CASSEGADQETQYF. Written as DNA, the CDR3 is TGTGCCAGCAGTGAAGGGGCAGACCAAGAGACCCAGTACTTC.

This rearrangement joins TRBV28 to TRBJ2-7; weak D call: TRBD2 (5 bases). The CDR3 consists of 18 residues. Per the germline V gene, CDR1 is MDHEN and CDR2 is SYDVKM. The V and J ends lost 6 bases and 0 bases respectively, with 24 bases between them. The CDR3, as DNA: TGTGCCAGCAGGGGGAACAGAGGGTACCGTGGGAGCTCCTACGAGCAGTACTTC. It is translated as CASRGNRGYRGSSYEQYF.

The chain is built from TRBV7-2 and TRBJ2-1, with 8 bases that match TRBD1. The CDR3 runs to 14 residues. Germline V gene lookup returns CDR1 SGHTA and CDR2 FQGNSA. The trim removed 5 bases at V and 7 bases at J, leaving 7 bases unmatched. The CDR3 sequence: CASSRRTGMNEQFF. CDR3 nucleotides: TGTGCCAGCAGCCGCCGGACAGGGATGAATGAGCAGTTCTTC.

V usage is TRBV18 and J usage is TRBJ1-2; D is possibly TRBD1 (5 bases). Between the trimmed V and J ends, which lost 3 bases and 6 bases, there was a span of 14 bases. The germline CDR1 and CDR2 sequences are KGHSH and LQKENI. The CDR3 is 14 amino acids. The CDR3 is CASSPADRGNGYTF. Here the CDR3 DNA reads TGTGCCAGCTCACCCGCGGACCGGGGGAATGGCTACACCTTC.

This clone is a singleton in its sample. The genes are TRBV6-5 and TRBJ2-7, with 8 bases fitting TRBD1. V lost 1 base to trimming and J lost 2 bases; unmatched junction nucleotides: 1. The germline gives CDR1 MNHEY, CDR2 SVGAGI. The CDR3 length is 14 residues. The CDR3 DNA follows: TGTGCCAGCAGTTACTACAGGGGGGCCTACGAGCAGTACTTC. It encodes CASSYYRGAYEQYF.

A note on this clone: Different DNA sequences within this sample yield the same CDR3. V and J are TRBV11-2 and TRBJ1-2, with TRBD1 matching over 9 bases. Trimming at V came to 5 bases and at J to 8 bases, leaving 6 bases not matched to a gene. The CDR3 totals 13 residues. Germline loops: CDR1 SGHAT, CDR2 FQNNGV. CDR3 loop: CASSRDRGYGYTF. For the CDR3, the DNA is TGTGCCAGCAGCCGCGACAGGGGGTACGGCTACACCTTC.

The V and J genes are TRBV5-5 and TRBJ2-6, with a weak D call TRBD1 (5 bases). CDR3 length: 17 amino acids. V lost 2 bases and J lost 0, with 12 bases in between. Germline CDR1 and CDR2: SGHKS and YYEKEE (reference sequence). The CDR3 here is CASSFGAGRSGANVLTF. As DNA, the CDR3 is TGTGCCAGCAGCTTTGGAGCAGGGCGCTCTGGGGCCAACGTCCTGACTTTC.

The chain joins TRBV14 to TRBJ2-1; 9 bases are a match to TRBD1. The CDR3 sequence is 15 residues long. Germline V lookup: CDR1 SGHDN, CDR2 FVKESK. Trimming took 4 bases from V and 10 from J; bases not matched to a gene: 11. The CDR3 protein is CASSRTLADRGEQFF. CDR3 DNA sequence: TGTGCCAGCAGCCGGACCTTGGCGGACAGGGGAGAGCAGTTCTTC.

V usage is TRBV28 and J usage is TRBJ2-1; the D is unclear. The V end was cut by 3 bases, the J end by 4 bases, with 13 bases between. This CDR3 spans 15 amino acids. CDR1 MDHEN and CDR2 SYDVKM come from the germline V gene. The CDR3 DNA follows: TGTGCCAGCAGTTTTCTGGCAGATCGATACAATGAGCAGTTCTTC. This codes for CASSFLADRYNEQFF.

The CDR3 coding sequence is TGTGCCAGCAGCGTAGGGACTAGCGGGAGAGGATCCTCCTCCTACGAGCAGTACTTC. It encodes CASSVGTSGRGSSSYEQYF. This chain uses TRBV9 with TRBJ2-7, with 13 bases matching TRBD2. The CDR3 sequence is 19 residues long. Germline CDR1 SGDLS, CDR2 YYNGEE. Trimming at V came to 0 bases and at J to 0 bases, leaving 9 bases not matched to a gene.

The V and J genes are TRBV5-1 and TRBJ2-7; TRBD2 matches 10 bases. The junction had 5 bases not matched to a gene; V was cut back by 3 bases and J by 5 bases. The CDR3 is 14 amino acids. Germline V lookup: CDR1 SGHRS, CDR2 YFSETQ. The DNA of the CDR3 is TGCGCCAGCAGCTCCGGGACTAGCGCGAACGAGCAGTACTTC. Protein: CASSSGTSANEQYF.

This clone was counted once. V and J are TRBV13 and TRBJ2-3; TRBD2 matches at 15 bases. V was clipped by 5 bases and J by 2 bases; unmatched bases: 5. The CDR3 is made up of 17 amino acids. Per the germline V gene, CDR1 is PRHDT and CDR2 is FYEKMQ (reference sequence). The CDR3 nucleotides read TGTGCCAGCAGCAGAGGGACTAGCGGGAGGTCCACAGATACGCAGTATTTT. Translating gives CASSRGTSGRSTDTQYF.

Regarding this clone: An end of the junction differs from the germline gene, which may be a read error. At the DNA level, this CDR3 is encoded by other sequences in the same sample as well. Here the CDR3 reads CAWKLRTEPNTEAFF. The CDR3 bases are TGTGCCTGGAAATTACGGACAGAACCGAACACCGAAGCTTTCTTT. V gene TRBV30 combines with J gene TRBJ1-1, with D possibly matching TRBD1 (6 bases). This CDR3 region has 15 residues. Germline V CDR1 and CDR2: GTSNPN, SVGIG (reference sequence). Drawing the rest from reference TRBV30 and TRBJ1-1, the complete variable domain is SQTIHQWPATLVQPVGSPLSLECTVEGTSNPNLYWYRQAAGRGLQLLFYSVGIGQISSEVPQNLSASRPQDRQFILSSKKLLLSDSGFYLCAWKLRTEPNTEAFFGQGTRLTVV.

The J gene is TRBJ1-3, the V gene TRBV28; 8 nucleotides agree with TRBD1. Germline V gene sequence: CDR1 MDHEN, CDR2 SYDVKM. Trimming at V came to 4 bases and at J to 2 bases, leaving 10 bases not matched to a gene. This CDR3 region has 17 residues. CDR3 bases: TGTGCCAGCAGTTCCCGGACAGGGATAATTGCTGGAAACACCATATATTTT. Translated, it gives CASSSRTGIIAGNTIYF. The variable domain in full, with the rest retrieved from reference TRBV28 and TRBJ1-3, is DVKVTQSSRYLVKRTGEKVFLECVQDMDHENMFWYRQDPGLGLRLIYFSYDVKMKEKGDIPEGYSVSREKKERFSLILESASTNQTSMYLCASSSRTGIIAGNTIYFGEGSWLTVV.

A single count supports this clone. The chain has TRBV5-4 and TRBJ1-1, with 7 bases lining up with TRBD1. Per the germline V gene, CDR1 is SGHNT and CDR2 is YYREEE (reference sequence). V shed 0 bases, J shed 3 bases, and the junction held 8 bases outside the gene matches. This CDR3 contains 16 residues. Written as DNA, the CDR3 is TGTGCCAGCAGCTTGGGGCAGGGGGGTCGGGACACTGAAGCTTTCTTT. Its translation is CASSLGQGGRDTEAFF.

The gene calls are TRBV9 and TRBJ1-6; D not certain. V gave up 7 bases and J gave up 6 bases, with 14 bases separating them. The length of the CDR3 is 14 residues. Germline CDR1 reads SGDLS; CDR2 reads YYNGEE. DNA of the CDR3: TGTGCCAGCTCGAACGGGGTACGTAATTCACCCCTCCACTTT. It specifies CASSNGVRNSPLHF.